These 5 T cell receptor beta chains share one sample of origin, sequenced in a study of vaccination and CD4 T cells after COVID-19. The time point here: late sampling 161 to 241 days after vaccination in three convalescent patients. Treatment reported: roughly 10-day PBMC culture with coronavirus spike peptide pools or control peptides (ViraFEST assay). An Oncomine TCR Beta short-read assay was used to sequence the DNA from cultured CD4+ T cells. TCRdb re-derived calls from the PCR reads in MiXCR, one entry per CDR3 protein. The repertoire consists of about 16,000 distinct CDR3 sequences, with under 55% occurring once and the leading ten covering roughly 16%. Antigens for these TCRs are unknown. This specimen was CD4+ T cells from blood, cultured in vitro, taken about 7 months after SARS-CoV-2 vaccination. The receptors were sampled from a human donor who had recovered from COVID-19.

A few counts support this clonotype. The CDR3 here is CASRGAGGYTF. CDR3 DNA: TGTGCCAGCAGGGGGGCTGGGGGCTACACCTTC. The V gene is TRBV6-1, the J gene TRBJ1-2; possible D gene TRBD1, 6 bases. V was shortened by 6 bases and J by 8 bases, with 10 bases between the two germline ends. Germline V lookup: CDR1 MNHNS, CDR2 SASEGT. This CDR3 spans 11 amino acids.

The gene calls are TRBV20-1 and TRBJ1-2, with a weak D call TRBD1 (5 bases). V was cut by 6 bases and J by 7 bases, with 21 bases left in between. The CDR3 spans 14 residues. Germline-derived CDR1 and CDR2 are DFQATT and SNEGSKA (reference sequence). CDR3 loop: CSAPQSVYGGGYTF. The CDR3 region has the DNA TGCAGTGCCCCGCAGTCGGTCTATGGGGGTGGCTACACCTTC.

The chain has TRBV5-1 and TRBJ1-2; D gene ambiguous. Per the germline V gene, CDR1 is SGHRS and CDR2 is YFSETQ. The CDR3 is 13 amino acids. Trimming pared 0 bases from V and 8 bases from J, leaving 11 bases between. CDR3 region: CASSLAQREGYTF. The CDR3 nucleotides read TGCGCCAGCAGCTTGGCTCAGCGGGAGGGCTACACCTTC.

The rearrangement links TRBV6-1 to TRBJ2-6; D may be TRBD1 (5 bases). V lost 10 bases, J lost 0 bases, and 16 bases lay in between. There are 16 residues in the CDR3. Germline CDR1 MNHNS, CDR2 SASEGT. CDR3 bases: TGTGCCACCCAGCCGACAGATAGCTCTGGGGCCAACGTCCTGACTTTC. It specifies CATQPTDSSGANVLTF.

The gene calls are TRBV7-8 and TRBJ2-7, with a possible D match to TRBD2 (7 bases). Germline V gives CDR1 SGHVS, CDR2 FQNEAQ. V dropped 2 bases and J dropped 0 bases, with 11 bases sitting between them. This CDR3 has 15 amino acids. CDR3 nucleotide sequence: TGTGCCAGCAGCTTATTTGCGGGGGCCTCCTACGAGCAGTACTTC. Amino acids: CASSLFAGASYEQYF.